This entry describes one TCR beta chain. TCRdb called the 5' RACE reads again in MiXCR, with one record for every CDR3 protein. The data contain about 430,000 distinct CDR3 sequences, 18% of them singletons. The CDR3 sequence is 17 residues long. V lost 4 bases to trimming and J lost 4 bases; unmatched junction nucleotides: 10. Germline assignment: CDR1 LNHDA and CDR2 SQIVND (reference sequence). The data derive from a study of identical twins. The chain joins TRBV19 to TRBJ2-7; 13 nucleotides match TRBD2. The sequence was collected from a man aged 50-60 years in good health. The sample comprised naive T cells sorted from blood. CDR3 amino acids: CASSTQSGLAGRYEQYF. CDR3 DNA sequence: TGTGCCAGTAGTACTCAGTCGGGACTAGCGGGGCGATACGAGCAGTACTTC.